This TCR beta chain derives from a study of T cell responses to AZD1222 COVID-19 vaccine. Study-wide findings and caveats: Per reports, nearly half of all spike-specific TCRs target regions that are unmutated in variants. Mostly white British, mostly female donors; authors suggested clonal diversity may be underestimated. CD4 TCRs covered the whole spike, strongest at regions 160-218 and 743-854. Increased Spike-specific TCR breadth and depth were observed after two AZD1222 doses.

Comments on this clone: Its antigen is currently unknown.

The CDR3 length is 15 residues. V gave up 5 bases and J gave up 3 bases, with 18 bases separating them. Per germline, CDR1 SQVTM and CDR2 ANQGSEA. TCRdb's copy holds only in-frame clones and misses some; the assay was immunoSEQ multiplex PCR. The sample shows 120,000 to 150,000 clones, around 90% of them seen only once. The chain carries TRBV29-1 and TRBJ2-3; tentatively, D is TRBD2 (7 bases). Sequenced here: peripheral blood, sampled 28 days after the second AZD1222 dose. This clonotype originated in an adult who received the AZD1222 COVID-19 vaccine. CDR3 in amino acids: CSVSNGGGGTDTQYF. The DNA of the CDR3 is TGCAGCGTTTCCAACGGGGGAGGGGGGACAGATACGCAGTATTTT.